The 24 T cell receptor beta chains presented below share a single source sample, sequenced in a study of shared clonotypes between healthy human individuals. Generated by immunoSEQ multiplex PCR, the TCRdb table keeps only in-frame clones and is missing some. The profile shows under 2.5 million clones, around 90% of them singletons. Sequencing input: naive CD4+ T cells from PBMCs. Described subset: CD45RA+ positively selected. These receptor sequences come from a man between 18 and 35 years old in good health. Some clones in this sample may be carry-over from other donors' samples.

The table lists this clone with a count of one. This sequence joins TRBV6-1 and TRBJ1-1; the D gene is possibly TRBD1 (5 bases). The CDR3 is 15 residues long. The V gene lost 6 bases and the J gene lost 3 bases, with 17 bases spanning the gap. CDR1 and CDR2 (germline): MNHNS, SASEGT. CDR3 in DNA: TGTGCCAGCAGCGAGCGCCCGGGGCAGGACACTGAAGCTTTCTTT. Its translation: CASSERPGQDTEAFF.

The V gene is TRBV5-1, the J gene TRBJ2-7; the D gene is possibly TRBD1 (5 bases). Germline V gives CDR1 SGHRS, CDR2 YFSETQ. Deletions cut 4 bases from V and 6 bases from J, with 17 bases between. CDR3 size: 14 residues. Here the CDR3 DNA reads TGCGCCAGCAGCAATCGGCGAACGCAGGGCGAGCAGTACTTC. Its protein is CASSNRRTQGEQYF.

This chain uses TRBV18 with TRBJ2-2; tentative D call: TRBD2 (6 bases). CDR1 and CDR2 (germline): KGHSH, LQKENI. The CDR3 has 15 residues. The germline V and J ends were trimmed by 0 bases and 4 bases, with 9 bases remaining between them. In DNA, the CDR3 is TGTGCCAGCTCACCACCGGACTATCTCACCGGGGAGCTGTTTTTT. This encodes CASSPPDYLTGELFF. Looking up the rest from reference TRBV18 and TRBJ2-2 gives the full variable domain: NAGVMQNPRHLVRRRGQEARLRCSPMKGHSHVYWYRQLPEEGLKFMVYLQKENIIDESGMPKERFSAEFPKEGPSILRIQQVVRGDSAAYFCASSPPDYLTGELFFGEGSRLTVL.

The rearrangement links TRBV7-2 to TRBJ2-2, with 8 bases aligning to TRBD2. J was trimmed by 4 bases and V by 2 bases; bases with no gene match: 0. The CDR3 runs 14 residues. Germline loops: CDR1 SGHTA, CDR2 FQGNSA. The CDR3 protein is CASSLREGTGELFF. The CDR3 region has the DNA TGTGCCAGCAGCTTACGGGAGGGCACCGGGGAGCTGTTTTTT.

This clone occurred once. V usage is TRBV5-6 and J usage is TRBJ1-5, with D perhaps TRBD1 (5 bases). This CDR3 contains 14 residues. Trimming left V 0 bases short and J 2 bases short, with 6 bases between. Germline loops: CDR1 SGHDT, CDR2 YYEEEE. The CDR3 DNA reads as TGTGCCAGCAGCTTGGCGGGGCGCAATCAGCCCCAGCATTTT. It encodes CASSLAGRNQPQHF. Filled out from reference TRBV5-6 and TRBJ1-5, the complete variable domain reads DAGVTQSPTHLIKTRGQQVTLRCSPKSGHDTVSWYQQALGQGPQFIFQYYEEEERQRGNFPDRFSGHQFPNYSSELNVNALLLGDSALYLCASSLAGRNQPQHFGDGTRLSIL.

This clone came up once. This CDR3 is also generated by other DNA sequences in the sample. This chain links TRBV7-3 with TRBJ2-1; 10 nucleotides agree with TRBD2. Germline CDR1 SGHTA, CDR2 FQGTGA. The V segment lost 5 bases and the J segment 1 base; nucleotides outside the gene matches: 5. This CDR3 contains 16 residues. The CDR3 DNA reads as TGTGCCAGCAGCCCCCGGACTAGCGGATCCTACAATGAGCAGTTCTTC. It yields the protein CASSPRTSGSYNEQFF.

The chain links TRBV5-8 to TRBJ2-7; D is unclear. V gave up 4 bases and J gave up 3 bases, with 11 bases separating them. Germline V lookup: CDR1 SGHTS, CDR2 YDEGEE. The CDR3 runs to 13 residues. CDR3 in DNA: TGTGCCAGCAGCCCGGCACTTAACTACGAGCAGTACTTC. It encodes CASSPALNYEQYF.

The chain is built from TRBV6-1 and TRBJ2-6; D is perhaps TRBD1 (5 bases). Trimming removed 7 bases from V and 2 bases from J, with 9 bases in between. The CDR3 is 14 amino acids. Germline assignment: CDR1 MNHNS and CDR2 SASEGT. CDR3 sequence reads: CASKQGTGANVLTF. CDR3 bases: TGTGCCAGCAAGCAGGGTACTGGGGCCAACGTCCTGACTTTC.

As to this clone: Other DNA sequences in this sample translate to the same CDR3. The V call is TRBV19, the J call TRBJ1-5, with TRBD1 matching 9 bases. Unmatched junction bases numbered 4, after V lost 5 bases and J lost 2 bases. The CDR3 is made up of 15 amino acids. Germline V gives CDR1 LNHDA, CDR2 SQIVND (reference sequence). CDR3 nucleotides: TGTGCCAGTAGTCCACAGGGGGCTGGCAATCAGCCCCAGCATTTT. It yields the protein CASSPQGAGNQPQHF.

The genes are TRBV28 and TRBJ2-2; 7 nucleotides agree with TRBD1. V gave up 7 bases and J gave up 6 bases; unmatched junction bases: 8. CDR1 MDHEN and CDR2 SYDVKM come from the germline V gene. The CDR3 extends over 14 amino acids. The CDR3 here is CASTHPQGAGELFF. The CDR3 DNA reads TGTGCCAGCACCCACCCCCAGGGGGCCGGGGAGCTGTTTTTT.

J is TRBJ2-2 and V is TRBV5-1, with D perhaps TRBD2 (5 bases). The CDR3 totals 16 residues. The V end was cut by 0 bases, the J end by 1 base, with 10 bases between. The V gene's germline CDR1 is SGHRS and CDR2 YFSETQ. The CDR3: CASSLETGLNTGELFF. The CDR3 coding sequence is TGCGCCAGCAGCTTGGAAACGGGGTTGAACACCGGGGAGCTGTTTTTT.

The gene calls are TRBV9 and TRBJ1-5; D not resolved. The CDR3 contains 12 residues. Germline V gene lookup returns CDR1 SGDLS and CDR2 YYNGEE. V lost 3 bases and J 5 bases, leaving 6 bases between the germline ends. The CDR3 coding sequence is TGTGCCAGCAGCGCCCGCGATCAGCCCCAGCATTTT. Translating it yields CASSARDQPQHF.

The chain recombines TRBV5-1 with TRBJ2-6; tentatively, D is TRBD1 (5 bases). V was shortened by 2 bases and J by 2 bases, with 8 bases between the two germline ends. The germline V gene has CDR1 SGHRS and CDR2 YFSETQ. The CDR3 loop spans 15 amino acids. The CDR3 coding sequence is TGCGCCAGCAGCTTTTGGGGCGCTGGGGCCAACGTCCTGACTTTC. It specifies CASSFWGAGANVLTF. The variable domain in full, with the rest retrieved from reference TRBV5-1 and TRBJ2-6, is KAGVTQTPRYLIKTRGQQVTLSCSPISGHRSVSWYQQTPGQGLQFLFEYFSETQRNKGNFPGRFSGRQFSNSRSEMNVSTLELGDSALYLCASSFWGAGANVLTFGAGSRLTVL.

This rearrangement joins TRBV10-3 to TRBJ1-2; TRBD1 is a possible D gene (6 bases). CDR3 length equals 14 residues. Germline V CDR1 and CDR2: ENHRY, SYGVKD. V was clipped by 2 bases and J by 8 bases, with 15 bases between them. The chain's CDR3 is CAISEQIRDIGYTF. The CDR3, as DNA: TGTGCCATCAGTGAGCAGATCCGGGACATCGGCTACACCTTC.

Notes on this clone: The sample carries other DNA sequences with the same CDR3. The chain is built from TRBV29-1 and TRBJ2-1; 10 nucleotides match TRBD1. The junction had 6 bases not matched to a gene; V was cut back by 6 bases and J by 7 bases. There are 13 residues in the CDR3. The germline V gene has CDR1 SQVTM and CDR2 ANQGSEA. CDR3 coding DNA: TGCAGCGTAGACCGGGACAGGGGAAATGAGCAGTTCTTC. It is translated as CSVDRDRGNEQFF.

This chain connects TRBV7-8 to TRBJ2-4, with D perhaps TRBD1 (5 bases). V was trimmed by 1 base and J by 2 bases, leaving 15 bases between them. This CDR3 has 17 residues. Looked up from germline, CDR1 is SGHVS and CDR2 is FQNEAQ. The CDR3 region has the DNA TGTGCCAGCAGCTTAGGTTTTTTGCGACAGTCCAAAAACATTCAGTACTTC. Translating it yields CASSLGFLRQSKNIQYF.

CDR3: CATSSLLGASGNTIYF. CDR3 coding DNA: TGTGCCACCAGCAGTCTCTTAGGGGCCTCTGGAAACACCATATATTTT. The chain has TRBV15 and TRBJ1-3; D possibly corresponds to TRBD1 (5 bases). Germline assignment: CDR1 LNHNV and CDR2 YYDKDF (reference sequence). The CDR3 length is 16 residues. Deletions cut 3 bases from V and 0 bases from J, with 12 bases between. Full variable domain (rest looked up from reference TRBV15 and TRBJ1-3): DAMVIQNPRYQVTQFGKPVTLSCSQTLNHNVMYWYQQKSSQAPKLLFHYYDKDFNNEADTPDNFQSRRPNTSFCFLDIRSPGLGDTAMYLCATSSLLGASGNTIYFGEGSWLTVV.

The chain uses TRBV5-6 and TRBJ1-3; 7 bases fit TRBD1. V dropped 4 bases and J dropped 0; count of bases not matched to a gene: 4. The CDR3 contains 15 residues. From germline, CDR1 is SGHDT and CDR2 YYEEEE. CDR3 in amino acids: CASSPGGSSGNTIYF. The CDR3 region has the DNA TGTGCCAGCAGCCCAGGGGGGAGCTCTGGAAACACCATATATTTT.

This clone was seen only a few times. This rearrangement joins TRBV28 to TRBJ1-5, with 7 nucleotides matching TRBD1. The V and J ends lost 4 bases and 0 bases, in that order; junction bases with no gene match: 12. This CDR3 spans 18 amino acids. In germline, CDR1 is MDHEN, CDR2 SYDVKM. The CDR3 is CASSSMTGWSNSNQPQHF. CDR3 nucleotides: TGTGCCAGCAGTTCTATGACAGGGTGGAGCAATAGCAATCAGCCCCAGCATTTT.

The count of this clone is one. The CDR3 loop reads CASSLEGRNTIYF. For the CDR3, the DNA is TGTGCCAGCAGCTTGGAGGGGAGGAACACCATATATTTT. J is TRBJ1-3 and V is TRBV7-2; D is perhaps TRBD1 (5 bases). Germline CDR1 is SGHTA and CDR2 is FQGNSA. V dropped 3 bases and J dropped 7 bases, with 10 bases sitting between them. CDR3 size: 13 residues.

The chain is built from TRBV2 and TRBJ1-2; D remains ambiguous. The CDR3 runs 14 residues. V was clipped by 2 bases and J by 7 bases, with 14 bases between them. Germline V gene data show CDR1 as SNHLY and CDR2 as FYNNEI. The CDR3 spells CASSERRRISGYTF. In nucleotides, the CDR3 is TGTGCCAGCAGTGAACGGCGGAGGATAAGTGGCTACACCTTC.

V is TRBV6-1 and J is TRBJ2-3, with D hard to call. The germline V and J ends were trimmed by 2 bases and 2 bases, with 14 bases remaining between them. The germline V gene has CDR1 MNHNS and CDR2 SASEGT. This CDR3 contains 16 residues. CDR3: CASSERGSHYTDTQYF. For the CDR3, the DNA is TGTGCCAGCAGTGAAAGAGGTAGCCATTACACAGATACGCAGTATTTT.

V usage is TRBV11-2 and J usage is TRBJ2-7; 12 positions match TRBD2. Germline V gives CDR1 SGHAT, CDR2 FQNNGV. The CDR3 is made up of 15 amino acids. V was clipped by 5 bases and J by 3 bases; unmatched bases: 5. Here the CDR3 DNA reads TGTGCCAGCAGCACCAGGACTAGCGGGATCTACGAGCAGTACTTC. Its translation: CASSTRTSGIYEQYF.

This sequence joins TRBV6-4 and TRBJ2-3; perhaps D is TRBD1 or TRBD2 (5 bases each). Germline-derived CDR1 and CDR2 are MRHNA and SNTAGT. The length of the CDR3 is 17 residues. Trimming stripped 9 bases from V and 4 bases from J, with 26 bases between. CDR3 protein: CARRGIWDSSPPDTQYF. The CDR3 region has the DNA TGTGCCAGGAGGGGAATATGGGATAGCTCCCCGCCAGATACGCAGTATTTT.